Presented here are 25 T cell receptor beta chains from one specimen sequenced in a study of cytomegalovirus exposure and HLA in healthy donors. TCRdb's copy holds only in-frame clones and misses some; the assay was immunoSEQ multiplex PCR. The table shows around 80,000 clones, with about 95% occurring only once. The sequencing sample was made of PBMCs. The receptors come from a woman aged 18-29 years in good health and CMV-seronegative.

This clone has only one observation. The CDR3 protein is CASSLVGPPTGTNTEAFF. The CDR3 DNA follows: TGTGCCAGCAGTTTAGTAGGCCCCCCGACAGGGACCAACACTGAAGCTTTCTTT. This chain joins TRBV28 and TRBJ1-1; TRBD1 agrees at 7 bases. V dropped 2 bases and J dropped 2; count of bases not matched to a gene: 14. The CDR3 runs to 18 residues. CDR1 MDHEN and CDR2 SYDVKM come from the germline V gene.

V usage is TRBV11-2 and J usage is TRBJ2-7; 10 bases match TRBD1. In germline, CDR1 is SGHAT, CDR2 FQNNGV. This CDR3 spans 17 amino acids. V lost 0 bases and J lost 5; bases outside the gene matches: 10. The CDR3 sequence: CASSLDIWGQGRDEQYF. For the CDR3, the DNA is TGTGCCAGCAGCTTAGATATTTGGGGACAGGGGAGAGACGAGCAGTACTTC.

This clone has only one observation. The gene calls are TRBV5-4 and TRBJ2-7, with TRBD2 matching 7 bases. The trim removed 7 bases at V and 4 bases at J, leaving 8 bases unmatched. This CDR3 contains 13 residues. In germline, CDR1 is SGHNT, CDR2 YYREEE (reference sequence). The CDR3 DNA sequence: TGTGCCAGCCAGGCGGGACTAAGGTACGAGCAGTACTTC. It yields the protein CASQAGLRYEQYF.

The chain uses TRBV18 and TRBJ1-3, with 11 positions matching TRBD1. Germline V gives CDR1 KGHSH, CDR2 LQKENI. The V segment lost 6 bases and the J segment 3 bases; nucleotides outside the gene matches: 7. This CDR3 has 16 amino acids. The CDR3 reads CASSPGTGGLGNTIYF. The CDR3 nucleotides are TGTGCCAGCTCTCCCGGGACAGGGGGACTTGGAAACACCATATATTTT. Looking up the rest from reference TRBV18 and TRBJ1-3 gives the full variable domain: NAGVMQNPRHLVRRRGQEARLRCSPMKGHSHVYWYRQLPEEGLKFMVYLQKENIIDESGMPKERFSAEFPKEGPSILRIQQVVRGDSAAYFCASSPGTGGLGNTIYFGEGSWLTVV.

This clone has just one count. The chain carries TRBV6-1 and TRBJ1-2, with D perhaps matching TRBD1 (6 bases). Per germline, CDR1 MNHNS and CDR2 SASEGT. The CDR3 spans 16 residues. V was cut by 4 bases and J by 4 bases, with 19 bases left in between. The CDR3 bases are TGTGCCAGCAGTGCCTACCCTCAACAGGGAACCTATGGCTACACCTTC. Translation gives CASSAYPQQGTYGYTF.

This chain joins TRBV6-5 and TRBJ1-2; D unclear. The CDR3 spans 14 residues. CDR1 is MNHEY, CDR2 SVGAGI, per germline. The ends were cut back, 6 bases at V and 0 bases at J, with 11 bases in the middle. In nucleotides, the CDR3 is TGTGCCAGCAGGAAGCAAGAAGCTAACTATGGCTACACCTTC. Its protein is CASRKQEANYGYTF.

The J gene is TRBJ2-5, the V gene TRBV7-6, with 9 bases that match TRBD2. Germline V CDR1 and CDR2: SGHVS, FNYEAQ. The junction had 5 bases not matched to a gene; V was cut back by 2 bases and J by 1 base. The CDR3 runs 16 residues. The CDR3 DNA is TGTGCCAGCAGCTTACTTGGAGCGGGGGGCCAAGAGACCCAGTACTTC. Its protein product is CASSLLGAGGQETQYF.

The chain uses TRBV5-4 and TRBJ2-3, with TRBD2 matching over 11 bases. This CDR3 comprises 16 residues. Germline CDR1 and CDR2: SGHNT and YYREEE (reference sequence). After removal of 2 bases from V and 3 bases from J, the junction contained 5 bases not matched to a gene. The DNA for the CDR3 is TGTGCCAGCAGCTTAATAGCGGGGGGGTGGACAGATACGCAGTATTTT. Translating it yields CASSLIAGGWTDTQYF.

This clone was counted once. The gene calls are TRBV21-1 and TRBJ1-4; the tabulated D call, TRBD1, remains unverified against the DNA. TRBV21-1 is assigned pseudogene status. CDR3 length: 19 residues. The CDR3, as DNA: TGTGCCAGCAGCAAAGAAGGGCCAGGGTCCTTTGCAACTAATGAAAAACTGTTTTTT. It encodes CASSKEGPGSFATNEKLFF.

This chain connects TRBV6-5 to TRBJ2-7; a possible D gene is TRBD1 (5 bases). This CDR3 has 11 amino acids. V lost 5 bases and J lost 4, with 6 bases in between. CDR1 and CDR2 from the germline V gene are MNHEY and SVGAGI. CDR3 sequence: CASSAGYEQYF. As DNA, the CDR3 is TGTGCCAGCAGTGCAGGGTACGAGCAGTACTTC.

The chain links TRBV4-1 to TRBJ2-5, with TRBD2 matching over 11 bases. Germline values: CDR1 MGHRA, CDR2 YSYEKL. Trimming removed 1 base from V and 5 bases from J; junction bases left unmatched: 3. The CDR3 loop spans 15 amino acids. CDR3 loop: CASSQVAGGGETQYF. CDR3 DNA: TGCGCCAGCAGCCAAGTAGCGGGAGGGGGTGAGACCCAGTACTTC.

The CDR3 DNA follows: TGTGCCAGCAGTGACGGCGGGAGCAGCCACAATGAGCAGTTCTTC. This gives the protein CASSDGGSSHNEQFF. The genes are TRBV6-4 and TRBJ2-1; 7 bases agree with TRBD2. Germline CDR1 MRHNA, CDR2 SNTAGT. V lost 2 bases and J lost 5; bases outside the gene matches: 6. This CDR3 is 15 amino acids long.

Written as DNA, the CDR3 is TGTGCCATCCGGAACAGTACCTACGAGCAGTACTTC. It specifies CAIRNSTYEQYF. J is TRBJ2-7 and V is TRBV10-3, with unresolved D. Germline V gene sequence: CDR1 ENHRY, CDR2 SYGVKD. With 8 bases removed from V and 2 bases from J, the gap between germline ends came to 10 bases. The length of the CDR3 is 12 residues.

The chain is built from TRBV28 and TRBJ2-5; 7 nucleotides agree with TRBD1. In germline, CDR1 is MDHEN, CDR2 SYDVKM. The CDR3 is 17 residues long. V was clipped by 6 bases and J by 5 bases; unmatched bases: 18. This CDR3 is CASRPWWDSEKAETQYF. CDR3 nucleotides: TGTGCCAGCAGACCATGGTGGGACAGCGAGAAGGCGGAGACCCAGTACTTC.

In DNA form, the CDR3 reads TGCGCCAGCAGCTCAGCGGGGGGCAGGAATGAGCAGTTCTTC. It specifies CASSSAGGRNEQFF. The chain combines TRBV4-1 with TRBJ2-1; TRBD2 aligns across 9 bases. The CDR3 runs to 14 residues. Germline values: CDR1 MGHRA, CDR2 YSYEKL. The V and J ends lost 5 bases and 7 bases, in that order; junction bases with no gene match: 6.

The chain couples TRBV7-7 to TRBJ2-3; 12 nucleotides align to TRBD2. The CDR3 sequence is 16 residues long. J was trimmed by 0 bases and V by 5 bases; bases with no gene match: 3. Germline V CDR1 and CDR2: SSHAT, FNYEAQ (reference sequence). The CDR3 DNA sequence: TGTGCCAGCAGCCTCGGACTAGCGGGGAGCACAGATACGCAGTATTTT. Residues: CASSLGLAGSTDTQYF.

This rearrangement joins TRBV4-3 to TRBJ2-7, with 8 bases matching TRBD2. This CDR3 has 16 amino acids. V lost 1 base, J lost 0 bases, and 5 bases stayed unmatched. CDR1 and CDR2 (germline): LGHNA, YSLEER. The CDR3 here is CASSQALAGSSYEQYF. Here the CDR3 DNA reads TGCGCCAGCAGCCAAGCCTTAGCGGGGAGCTCCTACGAGCAGTACTTC.

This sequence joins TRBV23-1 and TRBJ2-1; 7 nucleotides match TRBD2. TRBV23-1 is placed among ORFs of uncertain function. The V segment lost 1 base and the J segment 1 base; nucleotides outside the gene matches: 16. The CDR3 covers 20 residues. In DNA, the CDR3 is TGCGCCAGCAGTCAATTGGGGGACTACGTGGAGGTGGGTTCCTACAATGAGCAGTTCTTC. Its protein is CASSQLGDYVEVGSYNEQFF.

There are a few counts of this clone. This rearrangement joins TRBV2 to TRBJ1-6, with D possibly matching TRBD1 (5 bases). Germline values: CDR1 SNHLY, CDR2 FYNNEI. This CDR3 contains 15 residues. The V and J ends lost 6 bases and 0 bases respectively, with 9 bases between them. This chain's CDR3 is CASRAGYSYNSPLHF. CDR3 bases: TGTGCCAGCAGAGCAGGGTACTCCTATAATTCACCCCTCCACTTT.

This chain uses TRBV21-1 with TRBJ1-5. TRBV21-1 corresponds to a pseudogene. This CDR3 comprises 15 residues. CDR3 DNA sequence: TGTGCCAGCAGCTTAACATGTAGGCGGGATCAGCCCCAGCATTTT. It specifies CASSLTCRRDQPQHF.

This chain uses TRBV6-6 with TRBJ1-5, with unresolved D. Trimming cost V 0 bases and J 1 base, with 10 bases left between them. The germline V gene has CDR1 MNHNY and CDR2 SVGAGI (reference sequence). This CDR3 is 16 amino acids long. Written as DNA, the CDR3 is TGTGCCAGCAGTTACTCGGGCAGTGAGAGCAATCAGCCCCAGCATTTT. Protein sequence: CASSYSGSESNQPQHF.

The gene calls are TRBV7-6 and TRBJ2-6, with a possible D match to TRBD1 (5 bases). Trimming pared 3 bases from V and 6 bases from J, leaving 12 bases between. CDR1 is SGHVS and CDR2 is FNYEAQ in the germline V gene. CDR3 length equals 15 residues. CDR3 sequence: CASSLGRAAANVLTF. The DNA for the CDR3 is TGTGCCAGCAGCTTGGGCAGGGCTGCGGCCAACGTCCTGACTTTC.

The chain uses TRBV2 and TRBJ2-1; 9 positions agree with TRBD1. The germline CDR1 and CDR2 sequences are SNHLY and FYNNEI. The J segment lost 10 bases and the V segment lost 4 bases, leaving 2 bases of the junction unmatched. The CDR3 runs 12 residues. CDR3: CASSVTGGEQFF. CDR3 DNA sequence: TGTGCCAGCAGTGTGACAGGGGGGGAGCAGTTCTTC.

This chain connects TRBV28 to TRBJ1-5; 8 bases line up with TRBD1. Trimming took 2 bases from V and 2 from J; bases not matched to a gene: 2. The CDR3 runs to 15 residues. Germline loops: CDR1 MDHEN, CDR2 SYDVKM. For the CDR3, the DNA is TGTGCCAGCAGTTTAGCAGGGGGCGGCAATCAGCCCCAGCATTTT. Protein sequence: CASSLAGGGNQPQHF. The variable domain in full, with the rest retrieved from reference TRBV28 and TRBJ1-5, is DVKVTQSSRYLVKRTGEKVFLECVQDMDHENMFWYRQDPGLGLRLIYFSYDVKMKEKGDIPEGYSVSREKKERFSLILESASTNQTSMYLCASSLAGGGNQPQHFGDGTRLSIL.

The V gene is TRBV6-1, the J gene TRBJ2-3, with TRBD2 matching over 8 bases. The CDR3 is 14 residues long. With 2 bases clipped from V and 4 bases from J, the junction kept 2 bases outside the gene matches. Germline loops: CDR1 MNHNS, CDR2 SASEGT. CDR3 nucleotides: TGTGCCAGCAGTGAACAAGCGGGAGCAGATACGCAGTATTTT. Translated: CASSEQAGADTQYF.